The text below deals with one T cell receptor beta chain. What it binds is unknown. Looked up from germline, CDR1 is MDHEN and CDR2 is SYDVKM. V trimming: 6 bases; J trimming: 4 bases; junction bases outside the gene matches: 11. CDR3 length equals 15 residues. This specimen comes from a study of shared clonotypes between healthy human individuals. General study findings and limits: Naive subsets typically showed greater estimated richness than memory subsets. The represented genetic and exposure-history diversity was limited by the small number of donors. Clonotypes shared by all four donors outscored non-shared clonotypes in generation probability. Naive CD4 clonotype sharing across a few donors was approximately 5%.

Profiled with immunoSEQ multiplex PCR; TCRdb holds only in-frame clones, not every one. The sample has millions of clones; 85% to 95% are singletons. Selected positively for CCR7 and CD45RO-negative, naive CD8 cells excluded terminally differentiated effector memory CD45RA+ cells. The chain combines TRBV28 with TRBJ1-2, with 7 bases matching TRBD1. The clonotype was recovered from a man between 18 and 29 years old in good health. Some clones in this sample may be carry-over from other donors' samples. The sample taken for sequencing was naive CD8+ T cells from PBMCs. The chain's CDR3 is CASSPIGEGAYGYTF. CDR3 nucleotides: TGTGCCAGCAGCCCCATAGGGGAGGGGGCCTATGGCTACACCTTC.